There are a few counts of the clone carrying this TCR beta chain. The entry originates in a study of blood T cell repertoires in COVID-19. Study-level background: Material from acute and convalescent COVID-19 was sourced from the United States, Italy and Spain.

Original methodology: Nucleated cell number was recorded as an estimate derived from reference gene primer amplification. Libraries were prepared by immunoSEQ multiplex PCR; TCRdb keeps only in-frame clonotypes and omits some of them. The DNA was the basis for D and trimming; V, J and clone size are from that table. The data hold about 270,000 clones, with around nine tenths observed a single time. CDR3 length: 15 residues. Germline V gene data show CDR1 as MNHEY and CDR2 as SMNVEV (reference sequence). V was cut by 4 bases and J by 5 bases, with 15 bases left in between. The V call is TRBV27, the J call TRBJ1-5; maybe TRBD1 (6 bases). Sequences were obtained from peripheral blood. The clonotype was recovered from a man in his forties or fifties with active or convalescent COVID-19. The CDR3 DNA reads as TGTGCCAGCAGTTCCTTCCGGGGGGCCTATCAGCCCCAGCATTTT. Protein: CASSSFRGAYQPQHF.